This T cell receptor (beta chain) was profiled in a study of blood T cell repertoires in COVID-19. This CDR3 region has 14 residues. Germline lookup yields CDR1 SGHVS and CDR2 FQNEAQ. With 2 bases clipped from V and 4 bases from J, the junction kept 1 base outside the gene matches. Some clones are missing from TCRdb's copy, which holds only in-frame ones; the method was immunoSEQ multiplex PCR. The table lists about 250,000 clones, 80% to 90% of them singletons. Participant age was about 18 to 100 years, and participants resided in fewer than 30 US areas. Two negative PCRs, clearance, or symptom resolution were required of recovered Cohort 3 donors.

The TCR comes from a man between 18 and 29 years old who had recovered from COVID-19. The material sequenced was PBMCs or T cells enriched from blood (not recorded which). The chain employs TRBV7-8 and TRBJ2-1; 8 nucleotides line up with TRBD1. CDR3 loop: CASSLRDRYNEQFF. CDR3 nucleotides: TGTGCCAGCAGCTTACGGGACAGGTACAATGAGCAGTTCTTC.